The 9 T cell receptor beta chains listed next were all sequenced from one sample in a study of blood T cell repertoires in COVID-19. The data were produced by immunoSEQ multiplex PCR, yet TCRdb's version contains in-frame clones alone and is incomplete. The sample carries under 350,000 clones, 83% recorded once. Sequenced: peripheral blood. The origin of the receptors is a woman in her forties or fifties who had recovered from COVID-19.

The V gene is TRBV7-9, the J gene TRBJ2-3; D might be TRBD1 (6 bases). This CDR3 is 11 amino acids long. Germline assignment: CDR1 SEHNR and CDR2 FQNEAQ (reference sequence). Trimming cost V 9 bases and J 7 bases, with 11 bases left between them. The CDR3 nucleotides are TGTGCCAGTGCAGGGGATCATACGCAGTATTTT. It specifies CASAGDHTQYF.

CDR3 coding DNA: TGTGCCAGCAGCCTAGCAGGGGGCGCGACCGGGGAGCTGTTTTTT. This encodes CASSLAGGATGELFF. The J gene is TRBJ2-2, the V gene TRBV9; 8 nucleotides agree with TRBD1. After removal of 4 bases from V and 5 bases from J, the junction contained 7 bases not matched to a gene. The CDR3 length is 15 residues. The germline V gene encodes CDR1 SGDLS and CDR2 YYNGEE.

This chain joins TRBV27 and TRBJ2-5; D ambiguous. The germline gives CDR1 MNHEY, CDR2 SMNVEV (reference sequence). The CDR3 runs to 18 residues. V was cut by 2 bases and J by 1 base, with 20 bases left in between. The CDR3 spells CASSLASPSPVIQETQYF. The CDR3 DNA sequence: TGTGCCAGCAGTTTAGCCAGCCCTAGTCCGGTGATCCAAGAGACCCAGTACTTC.

This clone was counted once. The chain combines TRBV5-1 with TRBJ2-1; a possible D gene is TRBD1 (6 bases). Deletions cut 1 base from V and 5 bases from J, with 13 bases between. CDR3 size: 15 residues. The germline CDR1 and CDR2 sequences are SGHRS and YFSETQ. CDR3 nucleotides: TGCGCCAGCAGCTTGAGGGGGAGTGGGGACAATGAGCAGTTCTTC. This encodes CASSLRGSGDNEQFF. Based on the CDR3 plus reference TRBV5-1 and TRBJ2-1, the full variable domain is KAGVTQTPRYLIKTRGQQVTLSCSPISGHRSVSWYQQTPGQGLQFLFEYFSETQRNKGNFPGRFSGRQFSNSRSEMNVSTLELGDSALYLCASSLRGSGDNEQFFGPGTRLTVL.

As to this clone: Other nucleotide sequences in the sample specify the same CDR3. V usage is TRBV27 and J usage is TRBJ2-1, with a weak D call TRBD1 (6 bases). V was pared by 4 bases and J by 2 bases, with 9 bases between. Germline CDR1 MNHEY, CDR2 SMNVEV (reference sequence). This CDR3 has 14 residues. The CDR3 loop reads CASSSGGPYNEQFF. CDR3 bases: TGTGCCAGCAGTTCTGGGGGCCCCTACAATGAGCAGTTCTTC.

The V and J genes are TRBV7-2 and TRBJ2-1; D call uncertain. The germline gives CDR1 SGHTA, CDR2 FQGNSA. This CDR3 spans 16 amino acids. V was pared by 1 base and J by 0 bases, with 10 bases between. CDR3 nucleotides: TGTGCCAGCAGCTTAGGCGTGTCGAGCTCCTACAATGAGCAGTTCTTC. Translating it yields CASSLGVSSSYNEQFF.

The chain couples TRBV19 to TRBJ2-7; a possible D gene is TRBD1 (6 bases). Germline V CDR1 and CDR2: LNHDA, SQIVND (reference sequence). This CDR3 comprises 15 residues. The ends were cut back, 1 base at V and 2 bases at J, with 12 bases in the middle. CDR3 amino acids: CASSIGRGVAYEQYF. Written as DNA, the CDR3 is TGTGCCAGTAGTATAGGCAGGGGCGTCGCCTACGAGCAGTACTTC.

V gene TRBV6-5 combines with J gene TRBJ1-1, with 12 positions matching TRBD1. Germline CDR1 reads MNHEY; CDR2 reads SVGAGI. The CDR3 runs to 14 residues. The junction had 3 bases not matched to a gene; V was cut back by 4 bases and J by 6 bases. In nucleotides, the CDR3 is TGTGCCAGCAGTTCCGGGACAGGGGGCTCTGAAGCTTTCTTT. Protein sequence: CASSSGTGGSEAFF.

J is TRBJ2-3 and V is TRBV7-2, with 9 bases aligning to TRBD1. Trimming removed 5 bases from V and 1 base from J; junction bases left unmatched: 7. Looked up from germline, CDR1 is SGHTA and CDR2 is FQGNSA. The CDR3 sequence is 16 residues long. CDR3 residues: CASSPTGTGRTDTQYF. The DNA of the CDR3 is TGTGCCAGCAGCCCCACCGGGACAGGGCGCACAGATACGCAGTATTTT. The full variable domain, rest sourced from reference TRBV7-2 and TRBJ2-3, is GAGVSQSPSNKVTEKGKDVELRCDPISGHTALYWYRQSLGQGLEFLIYFQGNSAPDKSGLPSDRFSAERTGGSVSTLTIQRTQQEDSAVYLCASSPTGTGRTDTQYFGPGTRLTVL.